The T cell receptor beta chain described here comes from a study of siplizumab effects on memory and regulatory T cells. Points from the study as a whole: Versus over 25% in controls, the mappable alloreactive CD4+ clones averaged roughly 68% Treg-derived with siplizumab. Apparently more diverse than memory cells, naive T cells also seemed major alloresponse contributors.

This CDR3 is built from 13 residues. V was trimmed by 5 bases and J by 5 bases, leaving 13 bases between them. Germline-derived CDR1 and CDR2 are KGHSH and LQKENI. Using immunoSEQ multiplex PCR, the repertoire was profiled, and TCRdb retains in-frame clones only, with some absent. Of around 100,000 clones in the sample, 90% to 95% are singletons; the top ten hold around 1.1%. Only a few counts were recorded for this clone. Its target is not known. The receptor was isolated from a human donor in good health. The genes are TRBV18 and TRBJ2-7, with D perhaps TRBD1 or TRBD2 (5 bases each). The sample comprised CD4+ T cells sorted from blood. CDR3 sequence (DNA): TGTGCCAGCTCAAAGCTGGGGGTTAACGAGCAGTACTTC. This codes for CASSKLGVNEQYF. The complete variable domain, with remaining parts taken from reference TRBV18 and TRBJ2-7, reads NAGVMQNPRHLVRRRGQEARLRCSPMKGHSHVYWYRQLPEEGLKFMVYLQKENIIDESGMPKERFSAEFPKEGPSILRIQQVVRGDSAAYFCASSKLGVNEQYFGPGTRLTVT.